The 5 T cell receptor beta chains below were found in one sample sequenced in a study of blood T cell repertoires in COVID-19. Clones were read by immunoSEQ multiplex PCR, and TCRdb kept only the in-frame ones, dropping some. The profile shows a few hundred thousand clones, approximately 90% of them singletons. The sequenced material came from PBMCs or T cells enriched from blood (not recorded which). These receptors all come from a woman between 40 and 55 years old who had been exposed to COVID-19.

This clone was counted once. The gene calls are TRBV3-1 (or the pseudogene TRBV3-2) and TRBJ1-5; TRBD1 aligns across 8 bases. Germline V gives CDR1 LGHDT, CDR2 YNNKEL (reference sequence). V was pared by 3 bases and J by 11 bases, with 3 bases of the junction left unmatched. The CDR3 contains 12 residues. CDR3 sequence reads: CASSHGQGTQHF. The DNA of the CDR3 is TGTGCCAGCAGCCACGGACAGGGAACCCAGCATTTT.

J is TRBJ1-3 and V is TRBV4-1; 10 bases map to TRBD1. CDR3 length: 19 amino acids. V was pared by 3 bases and J by 2 bases, with 13 bases of the junction left unmatched. Germline V gene lookup returns CDR1 MGHRA and CDR2 YSYEKL. For the CDR3, the DNA is TGCGCCAGCAGCCACGGGACAGGGGAATCACTGTGGCCTGGAAACACCATATATTTT. Its protein is CASSHGTGESLWPGNTIYF.

The chain joins TRBV18 to TRBJ1-5; tentative D call: TRBD1 (6 bases). Per the germline V gene, CDR1 is KGHSH and CDR2 is LQKENI. V was pared by 1 base and J by 0 bases, with 10 bases between. The CDR3 loop spans 16 amino acids. The CDR3 loop reads CASSPRGGPSNQPQHF. The CDR3, as DNA: TGTGCCAGCTCACCACGGGGGGGGCCTAGCAATCAGCCCCAGCATTTT.

With regard to this clone: Other DNA sequences in this specimen translate into the identical CDR3. The genes are TRBV11-2 and TRBJ1-1; D gene ambiguous. The germline V and J ends were trimmed by 5 bases and 1 base, with 11 bases remaining between them. Per germline, CDR1 SGHAT and CDR2 FQNNGV. The CDR3 loop spans 14 amino acids. CDR3 in amino acids: CASSLRTGNTEAFF. The CDR3, as DNA: TGTGCCAGCAGCCTGAGAACGGGGAACACTGAAGCTTTCTTT.

This sequence joins TRBV3-1 (or the pseudogene TRBV3-2) and TRBJ2-7, with 12 bases matching TRBD2. CDR3 size: 14 residues. The junction had 5 bases not matched to a gene; V was cut back by 4 bases and J by 7 bases. In germline, CDR1 is LGHDT, CDR2 YNNKEL (reference sequence). For the CDR3, the DNA is TGTGCCAGCAGCCCGACTAGCGGGGGAATAGAGCAGTACTTC. It yields the protein CASSPTSGGIEQYF.